What follows are 23 T cell receptor beta chains derived from one specimen sequenced in a study of OX40 agonist ivuxolimab in advanced cancers. Assay used: immunoSEQ multiplex PCR; TCRdb lists only in-frame clones, some missing. The table shows tens of thousands of clones, with more than 80% occurring only once. Material: CD4+ or CD8+ T cells sorted from blood, obtained in a trial of the OX40 agonist ivuxolimab. The source is an adult with an advanced solid tumor such as melanoma, head and neck, liver or kidney cancer.

This chain connects TRBV15 to TRBJ1-2; no firm D call. The ends were cut back, 1 base at V and 0 bases at J, with 6 bases in the middle. From germline, CDR1 is LNHNV and CDR2 YYDKDF (reference sequence). There are 14 residues in the CDR3. CDR3 sequence reads: CATSRGGTNYGYTF. The CDR3 DNA is TGTGCCACCAGCAGAGGAGGTACTAACTATGGCTACACCTTC.

The chain joins TRBV9 to TRBJ2-3; TRBD2 matches 7 bases. CDR3 length: 20 amino acids. From germline, CDR1 is SGDLS and CDR2 YYNGEE. With 0 bases clipped from V and 5 bases from J, the junction kept 21 bases outside the gene matches. The CDR3 reads CASSVDGSVRLAVNRDTQYF. DNA for the CDR3: TGTGCCAGCAGCGTAGATGGCTCTGTGAGGCTAGCGGTGAATAGAGATACGCAGTATTTT.

This chain joins TRBV6-4 and TRBJ2-5; perhaps TRBD2 as D (7 bases). Germline V gives CDR1 MRHNA, CDR2 SNTAGT. The CDR3 is made up of 10 amino acids. The CDR3 bases are TGTGAGGGGGGGCCGTGGGAGCAGTACTTC. Translated: CEGGPWEQYF.

This rearrangement joins TRBV7-2 to TRBJ2-3; D gene uncertain. Trimming removed 1 base at V and 0 bases at J, with 5 bases between. This CDR3 comprises 14 residues. Germline lookup yields CDR1 SGHTA and CDR2 FQGNSA. CDR3 coding DNA: TGTGCCAGCAGCTTAGAGGGTAGCACAGATACGCAGTATTTT. This translates into CASSLEGSTDTQYF.

The chain has TRBV5-1 and TRBJ2-5, with D perhaps matching TRBD1 or TRBD2 (6 bases each). The CDR3 length is 16 residues. The germline V and J ends were trimmed by 2 bases and 2 bases, with 16 bases remaining between them. Germline values: CDR1 SGHRS, CDR2 YFSETQ. The CDR3 DNA reads as TGCGCCAGCAGCTTAAGCTCGGGGGCCCTACAAGAGACCCAGTACTTC. Translated, it gives CASSLSSGALQETQYF.

The chain carries TRBV5-1 and TRBJ2-6; D unclear. The germline V gene has CDR1 SGHRS and CDR2 YFSETQ. With 4 bases removed from V and 0 bases from J, the gap between germline ends came to 14 bases. The CDR3 extends over 17 amino acids. The CDR3, as DNA: TGCGCCAGCAGCCCTCAACCCCGACACTCTGGGGCCAACGTCCTGACTTTC. It encodes CASSPQPRHSGANVLTF.

The CDR3 region is CAWSVGGKETQYF. CDR3 nucleotide sequence: TGTGCCTGGAGTGTTGGGGGAAAAGAGACCCAGTACTTC. The V call is TRBV30, the J call TRBJ2-5, with D tentatively TRBD1 or TRBD2 (5 bases each). Trimming removed 0 bases at V and 3 bases at J, with 8 bases between. Germline CDR1 is GTSNPN and CDR2 is SVGIG (reference sequence). This CDR3 contains 13 residues.

The rearrangement uses TRBV30 and TRBJ1-5; unclear D gene. V was pared by 1 base and J by 0 bases, with 1 base between. The CDR3 loop spans 12 amino acids. Germline loops: CDR1 GTSNPN, CDR2 SVGIG (reference sequence). CDR3 loop: CAWSGSNQPQHF. In DNA, the CDR3 is TGTGCCTGGAGTGGTAGCAATCAGCCCCAGCATTTT.

The chain employs TRBV10-3 and TRBJ1-1; D remains ambiguous. Trimming removed 2 bases at V and 0 bases at J, with 1 base between. Germline V gives CDR1 ENHRY, CDR2 SYGVKD. The CDR3 contains 12 residues. The CDR3, as DNA: TGTGCCATCAGTGAGATGAACACTGAAGCTTTCTTT. Translation gives CAISEMNTEAFF.

The chain combines TRBV27 with TRBJ1-4; the D is unclear. The CDR3 runs to 13 residues. V was clipped by 5 bases and J by 5 bases, with 9 bases between them. Germline lookup yields CDR1 MNHEY and CDR2 SMNVEV (reference sequence). The CDR3 is CASSEPYNEKLFF. The CDR3 bases are TGTGCCAGCAGTGAACCTTACAATGAAAAACTGTTTTTT. Full variable domain (outside the CDR3, taken from reference TRBV27 and TRBJ1-4): EAQVTQNPRYLITVTGKKLTVTCSQNMNHEYMSWYRQDPGLGLRQIYYSMNVEVTDKGDVPEGYKVSRKEKRNFPLILESPSPNQTSLYFCASSEPYNEKLFFGSGTQLSVL.

CDR3 sequence (DNA): TGTGCCTGGAGTACGACAGGGCTGAACACTGAAGCTTTCTTT. It specifies CAWSTTGLNTEAFF. The J gene is TRBJ1-1, the V gene TRBV30; TRBD1 aligns across 7 bases. V lost 2 bases, J lost 0 bases, and 3 bases stayed unmatched. CDR3 length: 14 residues. Germline CDR1 and CDR2: GTSNPN and SVGIG (reference sequence).

The chain employs TRBV5-4 and TRBJ2-5, with D unclear. This CDR3 region has 15 residues. Trimming took 0 bases from V and 4 from J, leaving 13 bases between them. Looked up from germline, CDR1 is SGHNT and CDR2 is YYREEE (reference sequence). DNA for the CDR3: TGTGCCAGCAGCTTGGAGGCCAGGATGGGAGAGACCCAGTACTTC. This translates into CASSLEARMGETQYF.

The gene calls are TRBV6-6 and TRBJ2-7; 13 bases line up with TRBD2. Germline assignment: CDR1 MNHNY and CDR2 SVGAGI (reference sequence). V was pared by 6 bases and J by 2 bases, with 4 bases of the junction left unmatched. CDR3 length equals 15 residues. CDR3 bases: TGTGCCAGCAGCTCAGGGACTAGCGGGGCCTACGAGCAGTACTTC. Its translation is CASSSGTSGAYEQYF.

This sequence joins TRBV19 and TRBJ1-2; TRBD1 matches 7 bases. The CDR3 length is 15 residues. V dropped 1 base and J dropped 4; count of bases not matched to a gene: 6. The germline V gene encodes CDR1 LNHDA and CDR2 SQIVND (reference sequence). CDR3 nucleotide sequence: TGTGCCAGTAGTATAGGGACAGGCTCAAGCTATGGCTACACCTTC. This gives the protein CASSIGTGSSYGYTF.

The genes are TRBV30 and TRBJ1-4; D perhaps matches TRBD1 (5 bases). Germline CDR1 reads GTSNPN; CDR2 reads SVGIG (reference sequence). V dropped 0 bases and J dropped 6 bases, with 11 bases sitting between them. The CDR3 is 14 residues long. CDR3 coding DNA: TGTGCCTGGAGTGTACTCGGGACCCATGAAAAACTGTTTTTT. As protein: CAWSVLGTHEKLFF.

This rearrangement joins TRBV5-4 to TRBJ2-2; a weak D match, TRBD2 (6 bases). This CDR3 is built from 13 residues. CDR1 is SGHNT and CDR2 is YYREEE in the germline V gene (reference sequence). V lost 4 bases, J lost 3 bases, and 7 bases lay in between. The CDR3 sequence is CASSPGDTGELFF. CDR3 DNA: TGTGCCAGCAGCCCGGGGGACACCGGGGAGCTGTTTTTT.

The V and J genes are TRBV6-1 and TRBJ2-3; D is ambiguous. The CDR3 spans 15 residues. V lost 2 bases to trimming and J lost 1 base, with 10 bases between them. Germline CDR1 is MNHNS and CDR2 is SASEGT. The CDR3: CASSEISIRTDTQYF. The DNA of the CDR3 is TGTGCCAGCAGTGAAATTTCTATTCGCACAGATACGCAGTATTTT.

The CDR3 region is CASSPGPRGDTQYF. DNA of the CDR3: TGTGCCAGCAGCCCGGGACCCCGGGGGGATACGCAGTATTTT. The rearrangement joins TRBV4-2 to TRBJ2-3, with D maybe TRBD2 (6 bases). Deletions cut 4 bases from V and 6 bases from J, with 14 bases between. Per the germline V gene, CDR1 is LGHNA and CDR2 is YNFKEQ. This CDR3 contains 14 residues.

V usage is TRBV19 and J usage is TRBJ1-5; D is possibly TRBD1 (6 bases). Germline V gene data show CDR1 as LNHDA and CDR2 as SQIVND (reference sequence). V was shortened by 7 bases and J by 2 bases, with 21 bases between the two germline ends. The CDR3 runs to 17 residues. The CDR3 sequence is CASMNLNQGQRNQPQHF. The CDR3 DNA sequence: TGTGCCAGTATGAATCTCAACCAGGGGCAACGCAATCAGCCCCAGCATTTT.

This chain links TRBV4-2 with TRBJ2-5; 11 bases fit TRBD2. CDR3 length: 16 residues. The germline V gene encodes CDR1 LGHNA and CDR2 YNFKEQ. The junction had 9 bases not matched to a gene; V was cut back by 5 bases and J by 4 bases. CDR3 residues: CASSFLAGGTGETQYF. DNA for the CDR3: TGTGCCAGCAGCTTCCTAGCGGGAGGTACGGGAGAGACCCAGTACTTC.

This chain connects TRBV19 to TRBJ1-2; D ambiguous. Germline CDR1 is LNHDA and CDR2 is SQIVND (reference sequence). This CDR3 has 14 residues. Trimming took off 3 bases at V and 4 bases at J, with 12 bases between the two ends. The CDR3, as DNA: TGTGCCAGTAGTATGTGGGGAGGCCCCTATGGCTACACCTTC. This translates into CASSMWGGPYGYTF.

The chain is built from TRBV30 and TRBJ2-3; possible D gene TRBD2, 7 bases. CDR1 and CDR2 (germline): GTSNPN, SVGIG (reference sequence). The CDR3 has 16 residues. V was clipped by 3 bases and J by 6 bases, with 22 bases between them. The CDR3 DNA follows: TGTGCCTGGAGCCCCACTTTGGGGAGGGGGGGGGATACGCAGTATTTT. It translates to CAWSPTLGRGGDTQYF.

The gene calls are TRBV7-2 and TRBJ2-3; D tentatively reads TRBD1 or TRBD2 (7 bases each). The CDR3 sequence is 16 residues long. Trimming removed 5 bases from V and 4 bases from J, with 19 bases in between. Germline lookup yields CDR1 SGHTA and CDR2 FQGNSA. The CDR3 DNA is TGTGCCAGCAGCCGCGACCCAGGGGGGGGATCAGATACGCAGTATTTT. Its translation: CASSRDPGGGSDTQYF.